This T cell receptor beta chain was identified during a study of OX40 agonist ivuxolimab in advanced cancers. V was trimmed by 0 bases and J by 2 bases, leaving 10 bases between them. CDR3 length equals 15 residues. Germline CDR1 reads SGHAT; CDR2 reads FQDESV (reference sequence). Profiled with immunoSEQ multiplex PCR; TCRdb holds only in-frame clones, not every one. The sample has around 110,000 clones; about nine tenths are singletons. The gene calls are TRBV11-1 and TRBJ1-1; D unclear. The sample here was CD4+ or CD8+ T cells sorted from blood, taken in a trial of the OX40 agonist ivuxolimab. The TCR was taken from an adult with an advanced solid tumor such as melanoma, head and neck, liver or kidney cancer. The CDR3 loop is CASSLALGSNTEAFF. In nucleotides, the CDR3 is TGTGCCAGCAGCTTAGCCCTCGGGTCTAACACTGAAGCTTTCTTT.